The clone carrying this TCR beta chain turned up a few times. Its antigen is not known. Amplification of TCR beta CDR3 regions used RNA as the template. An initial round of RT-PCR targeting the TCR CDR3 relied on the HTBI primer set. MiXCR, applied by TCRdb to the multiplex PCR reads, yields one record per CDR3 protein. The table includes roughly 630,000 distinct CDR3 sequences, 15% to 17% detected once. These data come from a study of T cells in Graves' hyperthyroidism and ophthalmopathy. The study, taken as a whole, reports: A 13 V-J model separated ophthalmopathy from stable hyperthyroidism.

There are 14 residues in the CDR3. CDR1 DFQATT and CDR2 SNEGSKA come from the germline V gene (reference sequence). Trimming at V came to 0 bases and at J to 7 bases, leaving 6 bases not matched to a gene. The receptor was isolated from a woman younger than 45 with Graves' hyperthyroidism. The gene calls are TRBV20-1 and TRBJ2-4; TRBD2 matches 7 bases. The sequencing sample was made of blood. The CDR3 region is CSARDSGRSNIQYF. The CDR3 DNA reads TGCAGTGCTAGAGATAGCGGGCGGAGCAACATTCAGTACTTC.